The 7 T cell receptor beta chains presented below share a single source sample, sequenced in a study of vaccination and CD4 T cells after COVID-19. Stated treatment: roughly nine-day PBMC culture with coronavirus spike peptide pools or control peptides (ViraFEST assay). The antigens these receptors bind are not known. An Oncomine TCR Beta short-read assay was used to sequence the DNA from cultured CD4+ T cells. In TCRdb, the PCR reads were re-called with MiXCR into one record per CDR3 protein. The repertoire holds about 8,500 distinct CDR3 sequences, with around 51% as singletons. What was sequenced was CD4+ T cells from blood, cultured in vitro. All receptors derive from a human donor who had recovered from COVID-19.

This clonotype was seen more than once but under ten times. The chain joins TRBV11-3 to TRBJ2-3; 8 bases line up with TRBD2. The J segment lost 5 bases and the V segment lost 1 base, leaving 11 bases of the junction unmatched. CDR1 and CDR2 from the germline V gene are SGHNT and YENEEA. The CDR3 is made up of 17 amino acids. The CDR3 loop is CASSLGSGAGGGDTQYF. The CDR3 DNA sequence: TGTGCCAGCAGCTTAGGGTCGGGCGCGGGAGGAGGAGATACGCAGTATTTT.

This clonotype has a handful of counts. J is TRBJ1-1 and V is TRBV6-5; the D is unclear. V was pared by 2 bases and J by 4 bases, with 14 bases between. Per germline, CDR1 MNHEY and CDR2 SVGAGI. This CDR3 comprises 15 residues. This CDR3 is CASSYGYGPITEAFF. The CDR3 nucleotides are TGTGCCAGCAGTTACGGGTACGGACCGATCACTGAAGCTTTCTTT.

This clonotype was observed a handful of times. The V call is TRBV15, the J call TRBJ2-7; 8 bases line up with TRBD2. Germline V gives CDR1 LNHNV, CDR2 YYDKDF (reference sequence). V shed 1 base, J shed 0 bases, and the junction held 11 bases outside the gene matches. This CDR3 is built from 18 residues. CDR3 loop: CATSRVWIAGPPSYEQYF. The CDR3 DNA reads TGTGCCACCAGCAGAGTTTGGATAGCGGGACCACCCTCCTACGAGCAGTACTTC.

The chain couples TRBV9 to TRBJ2-3, with D tentatively TRBD2 (5 bases). V lost 1 base and J 1 base, leaving 13 bases between the germline ends. This CDR3 comprises 16 residues. CDR1 SGDLS and CDR2 YYNGEE come from the germline V gene. The chain's CDR3 is CASSVTPRRGTDTQYF. The CDR3 nucleotides read TGTGCCAGCAGCGTAACCCCGAGGCGGGGCACAGATACGCAGTATTTT.

This clonotype was counted a few times. V usage is TRBV5-1 and J usage is TRBJ2-5; 7 bases match TRBD2. Germline CDR1 and CDR2: SGHRS and YFSETQ. There are 16 residues in the CDR3. The trim removed 4 bases at V and 4 bases at J, leaving 13 bases unmatched. This CDR3 reads CASSLTGGNLVETQYF. The CDR3 DNA sequence: TGCGCCAGCAGCCTGACGGGGGGTAATCTGGTAGAGACCCAGTACTTC.

In its sample, this clonotype ranks as large (0.1 to 1%). This chain uses TRBV12-3 or TRBV12-4 with TRBJ2-5; the D gene is possibly TRBD2 (5 bases). V lost 2 bases and J 3 bases, leaving 10 bases between the germline ends. The CDR3 has 14 amino acids. In nucleotides, the CDR3 is TGTGCCAGCAGTTTACGAGGGAGAGAAGAGACCCAGTACTTC. Translating it yields CASSLRGREETQYF.

This sequence joins TRBV18 and TRBJ1-4, with no clear D. The germline V and J ends were trimmed by 5 bases and 5 bases, with 18 bases remaining between them. This CDR3 comprises 16 residues. The germline V gene has CDR1 KGHSH and CDR2 LQKENI. The CDR3 is CASSARRAGANEKLFF. The CDR3 region has the DNA TGTGCCAGCTCAGCCAGGCGGGCAGGAGCGAATGAAAAACTGTTTTTT.